These 14 T cell receptor beta chains came from one sample sequenced in a study of cytomegalovirus exposure and HLA in healthy donors. TCRdb's table, derived via immunoSEQ multiplex PCR, lists solely in-frame clones and lacks some. The top ten clones hold roughly 2% of a sample with hundreds of thousands of clones, around 86% of them seen once. The sample taken for sequencing was PBMCs. The receptor source for this set is a woman under 30 in good health and CMV-seropositive.

The sample holds one count of this clone. The rearrangement joins TRBV4-1 to TRBJ2-3, with a tentative D call TRBD2 (6 bases). Germline V lookup: CDR1 MGHRA, CDR2 YSYEKL. V was clipped by 2 bases and J by 6 bases, with 18 bases between them. The CDR3 contains 16 residues. The CDR3 here is CASSQNSGARGDTQYF. The CDR3 region has the DNA TGCGCCAGCAGCCAAAATAGCGGAGCCCGCGGGGATACGCAGTATTTT.

The J gene is TRBJ2-7, the V gene TRBV5-1; TRBD2 is a possible D gene (6 bases). V lost 6 bases, J lost 7 bases, and 26 bases lay in between. The CDR3 length is 16 residues. CDR1 and CDR2 (germline): SGHRS, YFSETQ. CDR3 residues: CASNPLGGKDAGEQYF. For the CDR3, the DNA is TGCGCCAGCAACCCACTTGGGGGGAAGGACGCGGGAGAGCAGTACTTC.

A few counts support this clone. The rearrangement uses TRBV5-1 and TRBJ1-1; a weak D match, TRBD1 (6 bases). Looked up from germline, CDR1 is SGHRS and CDR2 is YFSETQ. Between the trimmed V and J ends, which lost 4 bases and 0 bases, there was a span of 13 bases. The CDR3 consists of 15 residues. The CDR3: CASSLPTGLNTEAFF. CDR3 coding DNA: TGCGCCAGCAGCCTACCGACAGGTTTGAACACTGAAGCTTTCTTT.

The chain is built from TRBV5-4 and TRBJ2-5; 11 bases are shared with TRBD2. The germline CDR1 and CDR2 sequences are SGHNT and YYREEE (reference sequence). The CDR3 consists of 16 residues. V lost 0 bases, J lost 5 bases, and 6 bases stayed unmatched. CDR3 amino acids: CASSLVLAGGGETQYF. CDR3 nucleotides: TGTGCCAGCAGCTTGGTTCTAGCGGGAGGAGGGGAGACCCAGTACTTC.

V is TRBV20-1 and J is TRBJ1-1; D not resolved. The CDR3 length is 11 residues. CDR1 is DFQATT and CDR2 is SNEGSKA in the germline V gene (reference sequence). The ends were cut back, 6 bases at V and 5 bases at J, with 10 bases in the middle. Here the CDR3 DNA reads TGCAGTGCGCCGGGCGGGACTGAAGCTTTCTTT. Protein: CSAPGGTEAFF.

This chain connects TRBV7-6 to TRBJ1-2; TRBD1 aligns across 7 bases. The J segment lost 6 bases and the V segment lost 5 bases, leaving 6 bases of the junction unmatched. Germline-derived CDR1 and CDR2 are SGHVS and FNYEAQ. The CDR3 contains 13 residues. The CDR3 DNA follows: TGTGCCAGCAGCCAATGGGACAGAGATGGCTACACCTTC. Amino acids: CASSQWDRDGYTF.

This clone was recorded only once. J is TRBJ2-7 and V is TRBV4-2; 8 bases are a match to TRBD2. The trim removed 4 bases at V and 6 bases at J, leaving 8 bases unmatched. Germline CDR1 is LGHNA and CDR2 is YNFKEQ. This CDR3 comprises 14 residues. The CDR3 DNA reads TGTGCCAGCAGCCGGACTAGCCCTAGAGGCGAGCAGTACTTC. Its translation: CASSRTSPRGEQYF.

This chain uses TRBV6-1 with TRBJ1-2; TRBD1 is a possible D gene (6 bases). Germline V gene data show CDR1 as MNHNS and CDR2 as SASEGT. The CDR3 has 13 residues. V lost 7 bases to trimming and J lost 2 bases, with 11 bases between them. The CDR3, as DNA: TGTGCCAGCATATCCACAGGGAACTATGGCTACACCTTC. Translating it yields CASISTGNYGYTF.

Concerning this clone: The junction shows a germline mismatch at one end, possibly a read error. The rearrangement links TRBV11-1 to TRBJ2-7; 9 nucleotides match TRBD1. The CDR3 runs 16 residues. The germline V gene has CDR1 SGHAT and CDR2 FQDESV (reference sequence). This CDR3 is CASSSKQPGTGYAQYF. CDR3 bases: TGTGCCAGCAGCAGCAAGCAACCTGGGACAGGGTACGCGCAGTACTTC.

V gene TRBV5-4 combines with J gene TRBJ1-1; D not certain. Trimming removed 1 base at V and 7 bases at J, with 14 bases between. Germline values: CDR1 SGHNT, CDR2 YYREEE (reference sequence). The CDR3 length is 14 residues. The CDR3 sequence is CASSLPFGVSEAFF. The CDR3 DNA sequence: TGTGCCAGCAGCTTGCCCTTCGGAGTTAGTGAAGCTTTCTTT. The whole variable domain, filled in from reference TRBV5-4 and TRBJ1-1, reads ETGVTQSPTHLIKTRGQQVTLRCSSQSGHNTVSWYQQALGQGPQFIFQYYREEENGRGNFPPRFSGLQFPNYSSELNVNALELDDSALYLCASSLPFGVSEAFFGQGTRLTVV.

The rearrangement links TRBV19 to TRBJ2-7; the D gene is possibly TRBD1 (6 bases). The CDR3 is 13 amino acids. V was trimmed by 6 bases and J by 5 bases, leaving 14 bases between them. In germline, CDR1 is LNHDA, CDR2 SQIVND (reference sequence). This chain's CDR3 is CASSLLGQNEQYF. The CDR3 DNA sequence: TGTGCCAGTAGCCTTCTAGGACAGAACGAGCAGTACTTC.

As for this clone: Mismatch with germline at one junction end may stem from a read error. The V gene is TRBV7-7, the J gene TRBJ1-1; D uncertain. Germline CDR1 reads SSHAT; CDR2 reads FNYEAQ (reference sequence). The CDR3 loop spans 13 amino acids. This CDR3 reads CASSLSANTEAFF. CDR3 nucleotide sequence: TGTGCTAGCAGCTTAAGCGCGAACACTGAAGCTTTCTTT.

Concerning this clone: This specimen includes other DNA sequences encoding the same CDR3. The V call is TRBV9, the J call TRBJ2-7; TRBD2 aligns across 9 bases. Per the germline V gene, CDR1 is SGDLS and CDR2 is YYNGEE. The CDR3 is 14 residues long. The V and J ends lost 4 bases and 0 bases, in that order; junction bases with no gene match: 2. CDR3 protein: CASSISGSSYEQYF. The CDR3 bases are TGTGCCAGCAGCATTAGCGGGAGCTCCTACGAGCAGTACTTC.

The chain uses TRBV28 and TRBJ1-1; no firm D call. Germline V CDR1 and CDR2: MDHEN, SYDVKM. Deletions cut 7 bases from V and 1 base from J, with 7 bases between. There are 12 residues in the CDR3. CDR3 in amino acids: CASTPGNTEAFF. For the CDR3, the DNA is TGTGCCAGCACCCCGGGGAACACTGAAGCTTTCTTT.